The next 8 T cell receptor beta chains were all read from a single sample in a study of cytomegalovirus exposure and HLA in healthy donors. The study ran its PCR with 60 Vbeta and 13 Jbeta primers. Libraries were prepared by immunoSEQ multiplex PCR; TCRdb keeps only in-frame clonotypes and omits some of them. The sample includes 130,000 or so clones, roughly 80% of them seen just once. The sample consisted of PBMCs. The receptors derive from a man aged 45-60 years in good health and CMV-seronegative.

This clone was counted between two and nine times. The chain carries TRBV5-1 and TRBJ2-3; D is undetermined. V dropped 3 bases and J dropped 1 base, with 9 bases sitting between them. Germline V gives CDR1 SGHRS, CDR2 YFSETQ. The CDR3 extends over 14 amino acids. The CDR3 loop reads CASSSEVRTDTQYF. In DNA form, the CDR3 reads TGCGCCAGCAGCTCAGAAGTTCGCACAGATACGCAGTATTTT.

The V call is TRBV5-4, the J call TRBJ2-3, with 7 bases identical to TRBD2. The germline V gene encodes CDR1 SGHNT and CDR2 YYREEE (reference sequence). V was pared by 4 bases and J by 0 bases, with 5 bases of the junction left unmatched. CDR3 length equals 15 residues. This CDR3 is CASSAFSGSTDTQYF. CDR3 nucleotides: TGTGCCAGCAGCGCGTTTAGCGGGAGCACAGATACGCAGTATTTT.

The chain is built from TRBV19 and TRBJ1-5; D uncertain. Germline V gene data show CDR1 as LNHDA and CDR2 as SQIVND (reference sequence). The CDR3 has 16 residues. Deletions cut 7 bases from V and 0 bases from J, with 16 bases between. The CDR3 spells CASKTDDYYSNQPQHF. The CDR3 nucleotides are TGTGCCAGTAAAACCGACGACTACTATAGCAATCAGCCCCAGCATTTT.

This clone has a count of ten or more. The chain joins TRBV4-1 to TRBJ1-4, with D hard to call. CDR3 length: 14 residues. Germline V gene sequence: CDR1 MGHRA, CDR2 YSYEKL. Trimming removed 0 bases from V and 6 bases from J, with 8 bases in between. CDR3 protein: CASSQDSPYEKLFF. The CDR3, as DNA: TGCGCCAGCAGCCAAGATAGCCCCTATGAAAAACTGTTTTTT.

Comments on this clone: The same CDR3 arises from other DNA sequences in this sample as well. The rearrangement joins TRBV11-1 to TRBJ2-5; possibly TRBD2 for D (5 bases). The germline V gene has CDR1 SGHAT and CDR2 FQDESV (reference sequence). Trimming took 1 base from V and 4 from J, leaving 13 bases between them. This CDR3 region has 15 residues. The CDR3 region is CASSLEGKEGETQYF. In DNA, the CDR3 is TGTGCCAGCAGCTTAGAGGGTAAAGAGGGAGAGACCCAGTACTTC.

The rearrangement joins TRBV10-3 to TRBJ2-3, with D possibly being TRBD1 (6 bases). This CDR3 is built from 14 residues. Between the trimmed V and J ends, which lost 6 bases and 0 bases, there was a span of 10 bases. In germline, CDR1 is ENHRY, CDR2 SYGVKD. CDR3 coding DNA: TGTGCCATCAGGAACAGGGTTAGCACAGATACGCAGTATTTT. This sequence encodes CAIRNRVSTDTQYF.

The CDR3 is CSVEGGGYQETQYF. CDR3 nucleotides: TGCAGCGTTGAAGGGGGCGGATACCAAGAGACCCAGTACTTC. The genes are TRBV29-1 and TRBJ2-5; tentative D call: TRBD1 (5 bases). CDR1 and CDR2 (germline): SQVTM, ANQGSEA. The CDR3 sequence is 14 residues long. The ends were cut back, 1 base at V and 0 bases at J, with 9 bases in the middle.

This clone was seen a handful of times. This rearrangement joins TRBV28 to TRBJ1-2, with a weak D call TRBD1 (6 bases). CDR3 length equals 12 residues. The germline CDR1 and CDR2 sequences are MDHEN and SYDVKM. The germline V and J ends were trimmed by 5 bases and 8 bases, with 12 bases remaining between them. The CDR3 loop is CASSLQGRGYTF. Here the CDR3 DNA reads TGTGCCAGCAGTCTACAGGGTAGGGGCTACACCTTC.